What follows are 15 T cell receptor beta chains derived from one specimen sequenced in a study of T-cell reconstitution after alpha-beta-depleted transplantation in children. During its preparation, the TCRbeta library received unique molecular identifiers. One entry per CDR3 protein, called by TCRdb with MiXCR from the PCR reads. The repertoire holds approximately 500,000 distinct CDR3 sequences, with roughly 10% as singletons. The specimen was PBMCs, collected before TCRalphabeta/CD19-depleted stem cell transplant. The receptor source for this set is a child younger than 10 with inherited bone marrow failure, due to receive a stem cell transplant.

In this sample, this clonotype turned up many times. This chain joins TRBV10-3 and TRBJ2-7; D not certain. This CDR3 spans 12 amino acids. V gave up 0 bases and J gave up 6 bases, with 6 bases separating them. The germline V gene encodes CDR1 ENHRY and CDR2 SYGVKD. Here the CDR3 reads CAISESTGEQYF. The CDR3, as DNA: TGTGCCATCAGTGAGTCAACCGGCGAGCAGTACTTC.

This clonotype came up many times. This chain uses TRBV7-2 with TRBJ2-3; D might be TRBD1 or TRBD2, each matching 6 bases. CDR1 is SGHTA, CDR2 FQGNSA, per germline. The CDR3 covers 15 residues. Trimming stripped 10 bases from V and 0 bases from J, with 17 bases between. Here the CDR3 DNA reads TGTGCCATCACTTGGGGGGCTACGAGCACAGATACGCAGTATTTT. Its translation: CAITWGATSTDTQYF.

Details on this clonotype: This could be a read error, since a much larger clone is one nucleotide away. The rearrangement joins TRBV20-1 to TRBJ1-1; D is perhaps TRBD1 (5 bases). The CDR3 sequence is 13 residues long. V lost 5 bases and J lost 3, with 13 bases in between. CDR1 and CDR2 from the germline V gene are DFQATT and SNEGSKA (reference sequence). CDR3 in amino acids: CSALGQGDTEAFF. In DNA, the CDR3 is TGCAGTGCTTTAGGGCAGGGCGACACTGAAGCTTTCTTT.

This clonotype occurred many times. In DNA form, the CDR3 reads TGCAGTGCTACCCGACAGGTTTCCTACGAGCAGTACTTC. The encoded protein is CSATRQVSYEQYF. The J gene is TRBJ2-7, the V gene TRBV20-1; TRBD1 might be the D (6 bases). This CDR3 contains 13 residues. Germline V gives CDR1 DFQATT, CDR2 SNEGSKA (reference sequence). Trimming shortened V by 4 bases and J by 1 base, and 11 bases separated the two germline ends.

The chain links TRBV27 to TRBJ2-7, with 11 nucleotides matching TRBD2. Germline V lookup: CDR1 MNHEY, CDR2 SMNVEV (reference sequence). CDR3 length: 15 amino acids. With 6 bases clipped from V and 3 bases from J, the junction kept 7 bases outside the gene matches. CDR3 DNA sequence: TGTGCCAGCAGCTGGACTAGCGGGCCTTACTACGAGCAGTACTTC. Its protein is CASSWTSGPYYEQYF.

This clonotype was recorded only once. The gene calls are TRBV12-3 or TRBV12-4 and TRBJ2-3; 7 nucleotides align to TRBD2. Trimming took 11 bases from V and 3 from J; bases not matched to a gene: 26. The CDR3 totals 19 residues. The CDR3, as DNA: TGTGCCCTCAGTTTAGCGCGTGGTAGCGGTCCCGGGGGGACAGATACGCAGTATTTT. Its translation is CALSLARGSGPGGTDTQYF.

This clonotype was recorded many times. The chain couples TRBV13 to TRBJ1-3, with D perhaps matching TRBD1 (5 bases). V lost 3 bases and J lost 1, with 10 bases in between. The germline V gene encodes CDR1 PRHDT and CDR2 FYEKMQ (reference sequence). The CDR3 has 15 residues. CDR3 in amino acids: CASSLWSGSGNTIYF. The CDR3 DNA reads TGTGCCAGCAGCTTGTGGTCAGGGTCTGGAAACACCATATATTTT.

This clonotype occurred many times. The chain couples TRBV7-2 to TRBJ2-4, with D perhaps matching TRBD1 or TRBD2 (5 bases each). Germline assignment: CDR1 SGHTA and CDR2 FQGNSA. This CDR3 is 13 amino acids long. Trimming removed 4 bases at V and 11 bases at J, with 15 bases between. The CDR3 here is CASSSRGGFLQYF. In nucleotides, the CDR3 is TGTGCCAGCAGCTCGAGGGGCGGTTTCCTTCAGTACTTC.

This chain connects TRBV20-1 to TRBJ2-1; 7 bases line up with TRBD2. The germline CDR1 and CDR2 sequences are DFQATT and SNEGSKA (reference sequence). CDR3 size: 14 residues. The ends lost 3 bases at V and 6 bases at J; junction bases unmatched: 8. Written as DNA, the CDR3 is TGCAGTGCTAGTTTGGCGGGAGTGCCCAATGAGCAGTTCTTC. Translation gives CSASLAGVPNEQFF.

This clonotype was recorded many times. The CDR3 region is CASSFLPGTDTDTQYF. The CDR3 DNA is TGTGCCAGCAGCTTCCTACCCGGGACAGACACAGATACGCAGTATTTT. This chain uses TRBV7-8 with TRBJ2-3, with 7 bases identical to TRBD1. CDR1 and CDR2 from the germline V gene are SGHVS and FQNEAQ. The V segment lost 3 bases and the J segment 2 bases; nucleotides outside the gene matches: 8. CDR3 length equals 16 residues.

At least ten counts were recorded for this clonotype. The chain combines TRBV20-1 with TRBJ2-5, with 10 bases fitting TRBD2. The CDR3 totals 17 residues. The ends lost 0 bases at V and 4 bases at J; junction bases unmatched: 11. Germline V gene data show CDR1 as DFQATT and CDR2 as SNEGSKA (reference sequence). The DNA of the CDR3 is TGCAGTGCTAGAGATCAACAGGCTAGCGGGAGAACAGAGACCCAGTACTTC. Residues: CSARDQQASGRTETQYF.

This clonotype appeared many times. This chain links TRBV11-2 with TRBJ2-2, with 9 nucleotides matching TRBD2. After removal of 10 bases from V and 5 bases from J, the junction contained 5 bases not matched to a gene. Germline V gives CDR1 SGHAT, CDR2 FQNNGV. The CDR3 covers 13 residues. CDR3 sequence reads: CATRLAGTGELFF. The DNA of the CDR3 is TGTGCCACCCGCCTAGCGGGAACCGGGGAGCTGTTTTTT.

The CDR3, as DNA: TGTGCCAGCAGCCCTCCGGGACCTAACTATGGCTACACCTTC. Translation gives CASSPPGPNYGYTF. The V and J genes are TRBV5-6 and TRBJ1-2, with D tentatively TRBD1 (5 bases). Trimming stripped 4 bases from V and 0 bases from J, with 10 bases between. Germline CDR1 SGHDT, CDR2 YYEEEE. The length of the CDR3 is 14 residues. Looking up the rest from reference TRBV5-6 and TRBJ1-2 gives the full variable domain: DAGVTQSPTHLIKTRGQQVTLRCSPKSGHDTVSWYQQALGQGPQFIFQYYEEEERQRGNFPDRFSGHQFPNYSSELNVNALLLGDSALYLCASSPPGPNYGYTFGSGTRLTVV.

The chain links TRBV10-3 to TRBJ2-3; 8 bases align to TRBD1. This CDR3 region has 18 residues. V was pared by 7 bases and J by 5 bases, with 20 bases of the junction left unmatched. CDR1 and CDR2 (germline): ENHRY, SYGVKD. The CDR3 region has the DNA TGTGCCATCAACGGCTTGGGTCCCAGGGGGCTCGCACGAGATACGCAGTATTTT. Translation gives CAINGLGPRGLARDTQYF.

This clonotype appeared many times. The rearrangement joins TRBV11-2 to TRBJ2-7; 7 nucleotides match TRBD2. Per germline, CDR1 SGHAT and CDR2 FQNNGV. This CDR3 is 16 amino acids long. V shed 6 bases, J shed 3 bases, and the junction held 14 bases outside the gene matches. CDR3 residues: CASSPRSPGTNYEQYF. The CDR3 nucleotides read TGTGCCAGCAGTCCTAGATCTCCCGGGACTAACTACGAGCAGTACTTC.